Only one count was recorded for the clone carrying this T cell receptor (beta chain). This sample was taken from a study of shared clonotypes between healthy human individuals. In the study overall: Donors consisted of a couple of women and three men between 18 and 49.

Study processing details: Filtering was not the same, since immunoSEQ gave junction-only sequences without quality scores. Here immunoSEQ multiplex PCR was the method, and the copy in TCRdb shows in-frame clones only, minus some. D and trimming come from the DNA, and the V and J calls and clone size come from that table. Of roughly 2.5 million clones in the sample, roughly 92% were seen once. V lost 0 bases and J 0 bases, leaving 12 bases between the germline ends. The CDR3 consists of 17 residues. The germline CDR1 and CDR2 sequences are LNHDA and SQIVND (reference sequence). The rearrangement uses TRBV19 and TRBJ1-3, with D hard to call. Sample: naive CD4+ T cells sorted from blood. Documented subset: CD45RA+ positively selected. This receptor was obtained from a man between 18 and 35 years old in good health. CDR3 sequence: CASSIDIGVSSGNTIYF. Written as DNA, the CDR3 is TGTGCCAGTAGTATAGATATTGGCGTCAGCTCTGGAAACACCATATATTTT.